Below, 17 T cell receptor beta chains from the same sample are listed, as sequenced in a study of blood T cell repertoires in COVID-19. Profiled with immunoSEQ multiplex PCR; TCRdb holds only in-frame clones, not every one. The table records 150,000 or so clones, 82% of them present only once. Sample: peripheral blood. These receptors all come from a woman aged 70-85 years with acute or convalescent COVID-19.

The CDR3 reads CASSSHDRIYEQYF. Here the CDR3 DNA reads TGTGCCAGCAGTTCCCACGACAGGATATACGAGCAGTACTTC. This chain joins TRBV6-2 or TRBV6-3 and TRBJ2-7; weak D call: TRBD1 (6 bases). The V gene's germline CDR1 is MNHEY and CDR2 SVGEGT. The CDR3 loop spans 14 amino acids. Trimming pared 4 bases from V and 4 bases from J, leaving 14 bases between.

The V and J genes are TRBV7-9 and TRBJ1-3; a weak D match, TRBD1 (6 bases). The CDR3 covers 16 residues. V was trimmed by 5 bases and J by 4 bases, leaving 18 bases between them. CDR1 is SEHNR, CDR2 FQNEAQ, per germline (reference sequence). CDR3 DNA sequence: TGTGCCAGCAGCCTAGGATCAGGGACAATCGGAAACACCATATATTTT. This sequence encodes CASSLGSGTIGNTIYF.

The V and J genes are TRBV25-1 and TRBJ1-2, with 9 bases lining up with TRBD1. CDR3 size: 15 residues. Trimming removed 5 bases from V and 8 bases from J; junction bases left unmatched: 12. The germline CDR1 and CDR2 sequences are MGHDK and SYGVNS. CDR3 amino acids: CASSPPGTGIYGYTF. DNA for the CDR3: TGTGCCAGCAGTCCCCCCGGGACAGGGATCTACGGCTACACCTTC.

The rearrangement uses TRBV5-6 and TRBJ2-2; maybe TRBD1 (5 bases). This CDR3 spans 15 amino acids. Germline V gene sequence: CDR1 SGHDT, CDR2 YYEEEE. Deletions cut 2 bases from V and 1 base from J, with 9 bases between. CDR3 sequence reads: CASSLVGLNTGELFF. As DNA, the CDR3 is TGTGCCAGCAGCTTAGTGGGGCTGAACACCGGGGAGCTGTTTTTT. The full variable domain, with the rest looked up from reference TRBV5-6 and TRBJ2-2, is DAGVTQSPTHLIKTRGQQVTLRCSPKSGHDTVSWYQQALGQGPQFIFQYYEEEERQRGNFPDRFSGHQFPNYSSELNVNALLLGDSALYLCASSLVGLNTGELFFGEGSRLTVL.

The chain employs TRBV10-3 and TRBJ1-5, with 10 bases matching TRBD1. V lost 10 bases, J lost 4 bases, and 4 bases stayed unmatched. This CDR3 has 13 residues. Germline V lookup: CDR1 ENHRY, CDR2 SYGVKD. CDR3 in amino acids: CATGTGENQPQHF. The CDR3 DNA is TGTGCCACCGGGACAGGGGAGAATCAGCCCCAGCATTTT.

A single count supports this clone. The V and J genes are TRBV28 and TRBJ1-5, with D perhaps matching TRBD1 (5 bases). Germline V gene lookup returns CDR1 MDHEN and CDR2 SYDVKM. V lost 10 bases, J lost 3 bases, and 16 bases lay in between. The CDR3 is 14 residues long. For the CDR3, the DNA is TGTGCCACGTCCAGGGTAACGGCCAATCAGCCCCAGCATTTT. Amino acid sequence: CATSRVTANQPQHF.

V gene TRBV5-5 combines with J gene TRBJ1-2, with 9 bases that match TRBD1. V lost 4 bases and J lost 0; bases outside the gene matches: 10. Per the germline V gene, CDR1 is SGHKS and CDR2 is YYEKEE (reference sequence). The CDR3 consists of 17 residues. The CDR3, as DNA: TGTGCCAGCAGCCGAGGAGGACAGGGGCCTTCTAACTATGGCTACACCTTC. It codes for CASSRGGQGPSNYGYTF.

The genes are TRBV6-2 or TRBV6-3 and TRBJ2-5; D uncertain. V was clipped by 4 bases and J by 2 bases, with 5 bases between them. The CDR3 sequence is 12 residues long. Germline V lookup: CDR1 MNHEY, CDR2 SVGEGT. CDR3 sequence: CASSSVQETQYF. CDR3 DNA sequence: TGTGCCAGCAGTTCCGTTCAAGAGACCCAGTACTTC.

This chain uses TRBV18 with TRBJ2-7, with 7 bases lining up with TRBD1. The germline gives CDR1 KGHSH, CDR2 LQKENI. The CDR3 extends over 14 amino acids. Trimming cost V 3 bases and J 6 bases; bases outside gene matches: 8. DNA of the CDR3: TGTGCCAGCTCACCGCAGGGGGAGATTGGCGAGCAGTACTTC. Its protein is CASSPQGEIGEQYF.

V is TRBV5-4 and J is TRBJ1-6, with D tentatively TRBD1 (6 bases). Germline values: CDR1 SGHNT, CDR2 YYREEE (reference sequence). The V gene lost 4 bases and the J gene lost 7 bases, with 9 bases spanning the gap. This CDR3 is built from 13 residues. The CDR3 region is CASSRTGNSPLHF. In DNA form, the CDR3 reads TGTGCCAGCAGCCGCACAGGGAATTCACCCCTCCACTTT.

The rearrangement links TRBV30 to TRBJ1-4, with 9 bases lining up with TRBD1. J lost 8 bases, V lost 3 bases, and 7 bases had no gene match. This CDR3 is 14 amino acids long. Germline V lookup: CDR1 GTSNPN, CDR2 SVGIG (reference sequence). This CDR3 is CAWSRTGVWEKLFF. The CDR3 coding sequence is TGTGCCTGGAGCCGGACAGGGGTATGGGAAAAACTGTTTTTT.

The chain uses TRBV4-3 and TRBJ1-1; D unresolved. The V gene's germline CDR1 is LGHNA and CDR2 YSLEER. Between the trimmed V and J ends, which lost 1 base and 2 bases, there was a span of 11 bases. This CDR3 has 15 residues. Here the CDR3 reads CASSQARVGNTEAFF. The CDR3, as DNA: TGCGCCAGCAGCCAAGCGAGGGTTGGCAACACTGAAGCTTTCTTT.

This clone has only a few counts. The chain is built from TRBV11-1 and TRBJ1-1, with 9 bases identical to TRBD1. This CDR3 is 15 amino acids long. Looked up from germline, CDR1 is SGHAT and CDR2 is FQDESV (reference sequence). The junction had 12 bases not matched to a gene; V was cut back by 4 bases and J by 9 bases. Here the CDR3 DNA reads TGTGCCAGCAGCTCCCTCACAGGGGGCGGTAGGCAAGCTTTCTTT. The encoded protein is CASSSLTGGGRQAFF.

The chain combines TRBV11-2 with TRBJ1-2; 8 bases are shared with TRBD1. The CDR3 is made up of 14 amino acids. V dropped 1 base and J dropped 3; count of bases not matched to a gene: 1. The germline V gene encodes CDR1 SGHAT and CDR2 FQNNGV. The CDR3 loop is CASSLGTGYYGYTF. DNA of the CDR3: TGTGCCAGCAGCTTAGGGACAGGGTACTATGGCTACACCTTC.

The chain uses TRBV5-1 and TRBJ1-4; D remains ambiguous. CDR1 SGHRS and CDR2 YFSETQ come from the germline V gene. V was shortened by 1 base and J by 3 bases, with 7 bases between the two germline ends. This CDR3 is 14 amino acids long. The CDR3 coding sequence is TGCGCCAGCAGCTTGAGAGGGCCTAATGAAAAACTGTTTTTT. Translation: CASSLRGPNEKLFF.

The chain is built from TRBV5-6 and TRBJ2-4, with D unresolved. Germline V CDR1 and CDR2: SGHDT, YYEEEE. The CDR3 covers 13 residues. Trimming removed 6 bases from V and 5 bases from J, with 12 bases in between. CDR3 residues: CASKESPENIQYF. The CDR3 DNA follows: TGTGCCAGCAAGGAGAGTCCTGAAAACATTCAGTACTTC.

This rearrangement joins TRBV20-1 to TRBJ2-7; D not resolved. The V and J ends lost 7 bases and 0 bases respectively, with 7 bases between them. The CDR3 consists of 11 residues. The germline gives CDR1 DFQATT, CDR2 SNEGSKA (reference sequence). CDR3 residues: CSVIYSYEQYF. The CDR3 region has the DNA TGCAGTGTAATCTACTCCTACGAGCAGTACTTC.